Given below is one T cell receptor (beta chain) in context. The target antigen is unknown. Generated by immunoSEQ multiplex PCR, the TCRdb table keeps only in-frame clones and is missing some. The sample lists more than 55,000 clones, 85% to 95% occurring once. The data derive from a study of cytomegalovirus exposure and HLA in healthy donors. Study results and limitations: The classifier was said to identify cytomegalovirus status with high specificity and sensitivity.

Separate from the 666-subject first cohort, the roughly 120-subject validation cohort was the one that the donors belonged to. The CDR3 is made up of 14 amino acids. Trimming left V 2 bases short and J 1 base short, with 6 bases between. Germline lookup yields CDR1 MDHEN and CDR2 SYDVKM. Sequenced material: PBMCs. The rearrangement uses TRBV28 and TRBJ1-5; D not certain. This receptor was taken from a woman aged 18-29 years in good health and CMV-seronegative. CDR3 sequence reads: CASSLLVSNQPQHF. The CDR3 DNA follows: TGTGCCAGCAGTTTACTCGTCAGCAATCAGCCCCAGCATTTT.